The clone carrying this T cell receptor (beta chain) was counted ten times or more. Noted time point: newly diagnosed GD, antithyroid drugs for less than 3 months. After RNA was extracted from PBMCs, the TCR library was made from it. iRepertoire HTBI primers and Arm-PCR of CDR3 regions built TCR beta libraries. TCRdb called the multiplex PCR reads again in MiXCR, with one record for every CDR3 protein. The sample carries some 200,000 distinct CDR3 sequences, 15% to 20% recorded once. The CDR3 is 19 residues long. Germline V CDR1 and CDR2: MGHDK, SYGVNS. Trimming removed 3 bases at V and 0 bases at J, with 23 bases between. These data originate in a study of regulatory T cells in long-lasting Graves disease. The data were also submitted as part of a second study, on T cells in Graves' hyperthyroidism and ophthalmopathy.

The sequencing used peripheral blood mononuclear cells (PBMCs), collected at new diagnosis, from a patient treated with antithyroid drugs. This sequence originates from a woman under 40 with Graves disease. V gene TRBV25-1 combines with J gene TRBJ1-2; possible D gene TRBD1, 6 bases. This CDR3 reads CASSEEGGFDYDANYGYTF. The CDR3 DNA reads TGTGCCAGCAGTGAGGAGGGGGGGTTCGACTATGACGCTAACTATGGCTACACCTTC.